This T cell receptor (beta chain) was found in a study of T-cell reconstitution after alpha-beta-depleted transplantation in children. V was shortened by 8 bases and J by 0 bases, with 11 bases between the two germline ends. From germline, CDR1 is SNHLY and CDR2 FYNNEI. There are 15 residues in the CDR3. Whole-study results and caveats: Diversity and T-cell counts at one year after transplant derived mostly from new T cells. Diversity of TCRbeta at day 60 was high in some patients, arising from surviving recipient T cells and thymic progenitors. Several hundred expanded graft clones reportedly gave rise to the alpha-beta T cells present about two months after transplant.

This clonotype has ten or more counts. Its antigen is unknown. The TCRbeta library incorporated unique molecular identifiers. TCRdb fed the PCR reads into MiXCR, producing one record per CDR3 protein. The table has approximately 800,000 distinct CDR3 sequences, 16% seen once. The sequencing used PBMCs, mostly from graft donor cells, collected 360 days after TCRalphabeta/CD19-depleted stem cell transplant. The receptor's source is a male patient aged 10-17 years who had a stem cell transplant for acute lymphoblastic leukemia, so the T cells may come from the graft donor. The chain joins TRBV2 to TRBJ1-6; D not resolved. CDR3 nucleotide sequence: TGTGCCAGCGCAGACTTTAGCTCCTATAATTCACCCCTCCACTTT. It encodes CASADFSSYNSPLHF.